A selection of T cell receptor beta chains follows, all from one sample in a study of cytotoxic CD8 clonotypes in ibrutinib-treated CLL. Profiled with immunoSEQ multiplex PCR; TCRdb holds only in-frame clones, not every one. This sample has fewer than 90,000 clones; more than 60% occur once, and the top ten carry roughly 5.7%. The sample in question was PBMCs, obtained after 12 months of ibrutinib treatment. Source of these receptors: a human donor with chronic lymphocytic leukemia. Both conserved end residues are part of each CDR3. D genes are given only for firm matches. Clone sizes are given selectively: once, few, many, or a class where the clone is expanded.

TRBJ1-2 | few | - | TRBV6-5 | TGTGCCAGCAGTTACCACCTTGGTTTTAACTATGGCTACACCTTC | CASSYHLGFNYGYTF
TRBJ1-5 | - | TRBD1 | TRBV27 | TGTGCCAGCAAGGGGGGACAGGGGGCCTATCAGCCCCAGCATTTT | CASKGGQGAYQPQHF
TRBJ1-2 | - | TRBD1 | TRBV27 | TGTGCCAGCAAGGGGGCGGCTAACTATGGCTACACCTTC | CASKGAANYGYTF
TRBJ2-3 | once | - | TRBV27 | TGTGCCAGCAGTTTTATGGCCCTTAGCACAGATACGCAGTATTTT | CASSFMALSTDTQYF
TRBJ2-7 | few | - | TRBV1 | TGCACCAGCAGCCATCGTACCCGACTAGCGGGGGGGTACGAGCAGTACTTC | CTSSHRTRLAGGYEQYF
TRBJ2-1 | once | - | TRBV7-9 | TGTGCCAGCAGCTGGGGGGCCAACTACAATGAGCAGTTCTTC | CASSWGANYNEQFF
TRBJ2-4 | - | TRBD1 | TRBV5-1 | TGCGCCAGCAGCTACGGACAGGGGAGCGACATTCAGTACTTC | CASSYGQGSDIQYF
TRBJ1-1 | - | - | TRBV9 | TGTGCCAGCAGCGTAGTAAGCTTGGCTGGCGGCAGGGCGGTTGACACTGAAGCTTTCTTT | CASSVVSLAGGRAVDTEAFF
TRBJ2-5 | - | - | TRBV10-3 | TGTGCCATCAGTGAGGGGAGGGGGGAGACCCAGTACTTC | CAISEGRGETQYF
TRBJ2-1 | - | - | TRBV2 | TGTGCCAGCAGTGACGGCAGGGGTAACAATGAGCAGTTCTTC | CASSDGRGNNEQFF
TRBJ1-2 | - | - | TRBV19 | TGTGCCAGTAGTCCCCGGGGGGGACCTGGCGGGAGTGGCTACACCTTC | CASSPRGGPGGSGYTF
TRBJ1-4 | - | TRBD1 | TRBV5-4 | TGTGCCAGCAGCCGGGACAGTAATGAAAAACTGTTTTTT | CASSRDSNEKLFF
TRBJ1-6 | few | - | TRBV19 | TGTGCCAGTAGTATAGTTTCAGGGATGGATTCACCCCTCCACTTT | CASSIVSGMDSPLHF
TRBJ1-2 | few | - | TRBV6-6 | TGTGCCAGCAGTTACACGGCAGTCCTATCCTATGGCTACACCTTC | CASSYTAVLSYGYTF
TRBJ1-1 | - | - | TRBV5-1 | TGCGCCAGCAGCCCCGACGCGCCGACAGCCTGGGTCACTGAAGCTTTCTTT | CASSPDAPTAWVTEAFF
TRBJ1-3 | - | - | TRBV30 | TGTGCCTGGATACTTGGGAACTCTGGAAACACCATATATTTT | CAWILGNSGNTIYF
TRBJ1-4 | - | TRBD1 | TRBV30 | TGTGCCTGGAACTTAGATGCCGGGACAGTTAATGAAAAACTGTTTTTT | CAWNLDAGTVNEKLFF
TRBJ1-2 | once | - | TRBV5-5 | TGTGCCAGCAGCCCCCAGGAGGCCAATCTATATGGCTACACCTTC | CASSPQEANLYGYTF
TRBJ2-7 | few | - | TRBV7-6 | TGTGCCAGCAGCATAGACACGTACGAGCAGTACTTC | CASSIDTYEQYF
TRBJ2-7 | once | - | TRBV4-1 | TGCGCCAGCAGCCAAGTACTCGTGACTGGCGAGCAGTACTTC | CASSQVLVTGEQYF
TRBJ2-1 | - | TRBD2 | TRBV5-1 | TGCGCCAGCAGCGTACTAGCGGGGGCAAATGAGCAGTTCTTC | CASSVLAGANEQFF
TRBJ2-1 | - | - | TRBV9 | TGTGCCAGCAGCGTAGGGGCGGTTAACTCCAATGAGCAGTTCTTC | CASSVGAVNSNEQFF
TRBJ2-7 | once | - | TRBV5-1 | TGCGCCAGCGGGGGATACGGTCCCTACGAGCAGTACTTC | CASGGYGPYEQYF
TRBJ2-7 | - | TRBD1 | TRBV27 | TGTGCCAGCAGTTTACGGGGACAGGGCCTCTTGGAGCAGTACTTC | CASSLRGQGLLEQYF
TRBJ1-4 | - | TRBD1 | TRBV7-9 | TGTGCCAGCAGCAAGGGGGACAGGGGTGAAAAACTGTTTTTT | CASSKGDRGEKLFF
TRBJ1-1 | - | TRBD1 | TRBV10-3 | TGTGCCATCAGTGGCCCGGGACAGGGGGCGACCACCCAAGCTTTCTTT | CAISGPGQGATTQAFF
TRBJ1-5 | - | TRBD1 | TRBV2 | TGTGCCAGCAGCGAGAACAGGGGGCTTAATCAGCCCCAGCATTTT | CASSENRGLNQPQHF
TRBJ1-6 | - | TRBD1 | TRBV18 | TGTGCCAGCTCACGTGAAGCCGGGACAGGAAATTCACCCCTCCACTTT | CASSREAGTGNSPLHF
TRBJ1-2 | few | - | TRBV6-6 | TGTGCCAGCACCCCCGCAGCTTCGTATGGCTACACCTTC | CASTPAASYGYTF
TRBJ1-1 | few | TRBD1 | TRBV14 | TGTGCCAGCAGCCCATGGACAGGGATGAACACTGAAGCTTTCTTT | CASSPWTGMNTEAFF
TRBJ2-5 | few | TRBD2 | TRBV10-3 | TGTGCCATCAGTGAGTCTTCAGCGGGGGGGCCGAAGACCCAGTACTTC | CAISESSAGGPKTQYF
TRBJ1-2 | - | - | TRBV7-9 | TGTGCCAGCAGCCCCCATGGGGGTGGCTACACCTTC | CASSPHGGGYTF
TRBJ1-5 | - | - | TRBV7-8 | TGTGCCAGCAGCCCGAGGATGGGGGTCAACAATCAGCCCCAGCATTTT | CASSPRMGVNNQPQHF
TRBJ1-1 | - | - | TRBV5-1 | TGCGCCAGTACCAACACGGGCTCGGAGGCTTTCTTT | CASTNTGSEAFF
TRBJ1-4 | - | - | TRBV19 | TGTGCCAGTACCTCCCTGGACAGCTTTGCAACTAATGAAAAACTGTTTTTT | CASTSLDSFATNEKLFF
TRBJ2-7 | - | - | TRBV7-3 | TGTGCCAGCAGCTTAGGGGCAGGGTACGAGCAGTACTTC | CASSLGAGYEQYF
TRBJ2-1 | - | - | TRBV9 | TGTGCCAGCAGCATAAACTTTAGAGAGCAGTTCTTC | CASSINFREQFF
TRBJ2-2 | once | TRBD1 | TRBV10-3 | TGTGCCATCAGGAGGGACAGGTCCACCGGGGAGCTGTTTTTT | CAIRRDRSTGELFF
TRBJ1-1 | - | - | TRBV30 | TGTGCCTGGACCCAGGGGATGAACACTGAAGCTTTCTTT | CAWTQGMNTEAFF
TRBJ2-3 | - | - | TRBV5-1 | TGCGCCAGCAGCTTAGGAGGCGGGGGCGGCACAGATACGCAGTATTTT | CASSLGGGGGTDTQYF
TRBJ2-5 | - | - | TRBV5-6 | TGTGCCAGCAGCGTCAGTAAGGCCCAGTACTTC | CASSVSKAQYF